The next 6 T cell receptor beta chains were all read from a single sample in a study of cytomegalovirus exposure and HLA in healthy donors. The PCR made use of 60 Vbeta and 13 Jbeta primers. The method was immunoSEQ multiplex PCR; TCRdb's version includes in-frame clones alone and lacks a portion of them. Among some 110,000 clones listed, around 83% were seen once. The source material was PBMCs. The receptor set was obtained from a man younger than 40 in good health and CMV-seropositive.

The rearrangement uses TRBV2 and TRBJ2-3; D might be TRBD2 (7 bases). The CDR3 contains 15 residues. Germline CDR1 reads SNHLY; CDR2 reads FYNNEI. The V end was cut by 7 bases, the J end by 1 base, with 15 bases between. In nucleotides, the CDR3 is TGTGCCAGCAAAGGGCTGGGGGGGCGCACAGATACGCAGTATTTT. Translation gives CASKGLGGRTDTQYF.

This clone was recorded only once. The chain employs TRBV28 and TRBJ2-7; no definite D call. CDR3 length: 12 amino acids. Trimming stripped 1 base from V and 7 bases from J, with 8 bases between. Germline loops: CDR1 MDHEN, CDR2 SYDVKM. The CDR3 region is CASSLSQMEQYF. CDR3 sequence (DNA): TGTGCCAGCAGTTTATCCCAGATGGAGCAGTACTTC.

This clone was found a few times. This rearrangement joins TRBV19 to TRBJ2-3; 12 bases map to TRBD2. Germline values: CDR1 LNHDA, CDR2 SQIVND (reference sequence). V was pared by 4 bases and J by 4 bases, with 6 bases of the junction left unmatched. This CDR3 contains 16 residues. CDR3 nucleotide sequence: TGTGCCAGTAGTAATCTAGCGGGGGGGTTCGCAGATACGCAGTATTTT. Its protein product is CASSNLAGGFADTQYF.

This rearrangement joins TRBV27 to TRBJ2-1; 7 nucleotides agree with TRBD1. In germline, CDR1 is MNHEY, CDR2 SMNVEV (reference sequence). V was pared by 6 bases and J by 7 bases, with 12 bases of the junction left unmatched. The CDR3 covers 15 residues. The CDR3 here is CASSTRDSRINEQFF. CDR3 DNA sequence: TGTGCCAGCAGCACCCGGGACAGTAGAATTAATGAGCAGTTCTTC.

The V gene is TRBV12-5, the J gene TRBJ2-5; a possible D gene is TRBD1 (7 bases). This CDR3 is built from 11 residues. V lost 5 bases, J lost 7 bases, and 8 bases lay in between. Germline values: CDR1 LGHNT, CDR2 FRNRAP. Here the CDR3 DNA reads TGTGCTAGTGGTCAGGGGGGGACCCAGTACTTC. It codes for CASGQGGTQYF.

This clone has only one observation. V usage is TRBV4-2 and J usage is TRBJ2-2; 7 bases map to TRBD1. CDR1 and CDR2 (germline): LGHNA, YNFKEQ. V shed 0 bases and J 5 bases; nucleotides not matched to a gene: 6. The CDR3 has 16 amino acids. CDR3 bases: TGTGCCAGCAGCCAAGAGTCGGACAGGATTACCGGGGAGCTGTTTTTT. Translating gives CASSQESDRITGELFF.